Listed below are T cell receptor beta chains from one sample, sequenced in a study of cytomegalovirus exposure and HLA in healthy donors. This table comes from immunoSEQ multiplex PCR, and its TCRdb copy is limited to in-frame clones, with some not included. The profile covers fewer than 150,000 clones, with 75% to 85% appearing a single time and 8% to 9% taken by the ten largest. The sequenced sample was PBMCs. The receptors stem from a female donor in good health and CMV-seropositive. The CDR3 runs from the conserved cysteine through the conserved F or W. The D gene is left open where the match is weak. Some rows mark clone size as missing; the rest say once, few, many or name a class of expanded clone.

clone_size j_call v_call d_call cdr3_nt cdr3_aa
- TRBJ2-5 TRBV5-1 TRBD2 TGCGCCAGCAGCTTAGCGGGGGACCTCCAAGAGACCCAGTACTTC CASSLAGDLQETQYF
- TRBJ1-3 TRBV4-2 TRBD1 TGTGCCAGCAGCCAAGCCCCGACAGGGGGTGGAAACACCATATATTTT CASSQAPTGGGNTIYF
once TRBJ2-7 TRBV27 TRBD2 TGTGCCAGCAGTTATCGGGGGGCCTACGAGCAGTACTTC CASSYRGAYEQYF
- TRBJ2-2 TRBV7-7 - TGTGCCAGCAGCATATGGGGCCCCGGGGAGCTGTTTTTT CASSIWGPGELFF
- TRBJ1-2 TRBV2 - TGTGCCAGCAGTGAAACAGGCCATCAGGGTGGCTACACCTTC CASSETGHQGGYTF
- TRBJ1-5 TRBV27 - TGTGCCAGCGCACCGGGACAAGGGAATCAGCCCCAGCATTTT CASAPGQGNQPQHF
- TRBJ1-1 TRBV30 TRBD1 TGTGCCTGGAGTGTAAAACAGGGGGACACTGAAGCTTTCTTT CAWSVKQGDTEAFF
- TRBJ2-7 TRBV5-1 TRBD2 TGCGCCAGCAGCCCAAGGACTAGCGGGACTTCCTACGAGCAGTACTTC CASSPRTSGTSYEQYF
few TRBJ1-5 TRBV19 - TGTGCCAGTAGTAAAGCCAGGGTAGAAGGTCAGCCCCAGCATTTT CASSKARVEGQPQHF
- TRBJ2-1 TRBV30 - TGTGCCTGGAGTGTAGGGGTAGCGGTTGAGCAGTTCTTC CAWSVGVAVEQFF
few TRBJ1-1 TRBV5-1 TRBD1 TGCGCCAGTCGTGGACAGGGTGGCACTGAAGCTTTCTTT CASRGQGGTEAFF
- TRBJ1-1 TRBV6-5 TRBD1 TGTGCCACTCAGACAGGGCGAACTGAAGCTTTCTTT CATQTGRTEAFF
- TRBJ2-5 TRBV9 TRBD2 TGTGCCAGCAGCGGTGGGACTAGCGGGGGGGCCCTAGAGACCCAGTACTTC CASSGGTSGGALETQYF
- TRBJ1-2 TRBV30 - TGTGCCTGGAGTTCTTCAGGGTCCGGCGGCTACACCTTC CAWSSSGSGGYTF
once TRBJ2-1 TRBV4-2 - TGTGCCAGCAGCACGGGGAGAAACAATGAGCAGTTCTTC CASSTGRNNEQFF
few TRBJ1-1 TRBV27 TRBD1 TGTGCCAGCAGTTGGGATGGACAGGCTGAAGCTTTCTTT CASSWDGQAEAFF
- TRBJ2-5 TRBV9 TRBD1 TGTGCCAGCAGCGTAGTTTGGGACAGGGCCGAGACCCAGTACTTC CASSVVWDRAETQYF
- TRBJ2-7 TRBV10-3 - TGTGCCACAAGGGACACAAACTACGAGCAGTACTTC CATRDTNYEQYF
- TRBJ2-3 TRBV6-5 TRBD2 TGTGCCAGCACCTCTCTAGCGGGGGGACGAGATACGCAGTATTTT CASTSLAGGRDTQYF
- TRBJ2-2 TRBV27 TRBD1 TGTGCCAGCAGTTTGCAGGGGGTAATCACCGGGGAGCTGTTTTTT CASSLQGVITGELFF
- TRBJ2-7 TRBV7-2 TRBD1 TGTGCCAGCAGCCTAGACAGGGGGGGTTCCTACGAGCAGTACTTC CASSLDRGGSYEQYF
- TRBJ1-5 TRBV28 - TGTGCCAGCAGTTTATTGTCGTTCGGTCAGCCCCAGCATTTT CASSLLSFGQPQHF
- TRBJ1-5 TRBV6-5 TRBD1 TGTGCCAGCAGGCCACCAGGGGGACGTCAGCCCCAGCATTTT CASRPPGGRQPQHF
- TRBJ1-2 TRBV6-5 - TGTGCCAGCAGTTACTCGACAGCAGGGCGCTATGGCTACACCTTC CASSYSTAGRYGYTF
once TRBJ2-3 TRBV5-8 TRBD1 TGTGCCAGCAGCGCAGACAGGGTGGATGGAGATACGCAGTATTTT CASSADRVDGDTQYF
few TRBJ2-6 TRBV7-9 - TGTGCCAGCAGCCCAGGGATCGCTGGGGCCAACGTCCTGACTTTC CASSPGIAGANVLTF
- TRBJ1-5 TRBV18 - TGTGCCAGCTCAGCGGCCGGCAATCAGCCCCAGCATTTT CASSAAGNQPQHF
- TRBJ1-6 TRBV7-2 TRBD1 TGTGCCAGCAGTAGCCCGACAGGGATGGGGAATTCACCCCTCCACTTT CASSSPTGMGNSPLHF
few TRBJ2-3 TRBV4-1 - TGCGCCAGCAGCCAAGACAGGGTTGTATCAGATACGCAGTATTTT CASSQDRVVSDTQYF
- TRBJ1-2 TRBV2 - TGTGCCAGCAGTGTGGTCAGGGCGGAGGGCTACACCTTC CASSVVRAEGYTF
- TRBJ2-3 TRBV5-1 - TGCGCCAGCAGCTCGGGCAGGGGACGCACAGATACGCAGTATTTT CASSSGRGRTDTQYF
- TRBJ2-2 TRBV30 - TGTGCCTGGAGCGTACGGGACGGGGAGCTGTTTTTT CAWSVRDGELFF
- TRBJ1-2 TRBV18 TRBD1 TGTGCCAGCTCAGTAGGGACAGATGGCTACACCTTC CASSVGTDGYTF
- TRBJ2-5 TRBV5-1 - TGCGCCAGCAGCAGGCAGGGGCTACTTCAAGAGACCCAGTACTTC CASSRQGLLQETQYF
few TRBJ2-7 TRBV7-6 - TGTGCCAGCAGCTTAGCTCCCCCTGACGAGCAGTACTTC CASSLAPPDEQYF
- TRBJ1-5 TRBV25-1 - TGTGCCAGCAGTGAGGGGGGTGGCAATCAGCCCCAGCATTTT CASSEGGGNQPQHF
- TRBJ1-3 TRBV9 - TGTGCCAGCAGCCCACACGAGGGTGGTGGAAACACCATATATTTT CASSPHEGGGNTIYF
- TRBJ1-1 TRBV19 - TGTGCCAGTAGTATAGGACAGAACACTGAAGCTTTCTTT CASSIGQNTEAFF
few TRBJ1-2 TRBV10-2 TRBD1 TGCGCCAGCAGTGAGTTGGACAGGGTGGCCTATGGCTACACCTTC CASSELDRVAYGYTF
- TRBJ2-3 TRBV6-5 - TGTGCCAGCAGTTACTCTCGAACTAGCATCATGAATACGCAGTATTTT CASSYSRTSIMNTQYF
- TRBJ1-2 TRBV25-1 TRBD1 TGTGCCAGCAGTGAAGCACAGGGGGCAGGGGAAAACTATGGCTACACCTTC CASSEAQGAGENYGYTF
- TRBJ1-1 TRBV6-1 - TGTGCCAGCAGTGAAAGGGGTCGAACGAGAGCTGAAGCTTTCTTT CASSERGRTRAEAFF
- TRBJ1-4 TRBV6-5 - TGTGCCAGCAGTTACTCCGTACAGGGTCACGAAAAACTGTTTTTT CASSYSVQGHEKLFF
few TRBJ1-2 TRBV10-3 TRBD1 TGTGCCATCAGTGGACAGGGGGGCTATGGCTACACCTTC CAISGQGGYGYTF
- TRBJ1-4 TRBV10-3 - TGTGCCATCAGTCGTCGAAGAGGAGATGAAAAACTGTTTTTT CAISRRRGDEKLFF
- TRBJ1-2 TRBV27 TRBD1 TGTGCCAGCAGCCTACAGGGGGCCGACTATGGCTACACCTTC CASSLQGADYGYTF
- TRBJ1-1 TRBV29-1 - TGCAGCGTTGAAGCCTACAGTCTAATGAACACTGAAGCTTTCTTT CSVEAYSLMNTEAFF
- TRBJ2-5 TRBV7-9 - TGTGCCAGCAGCTCCTACAGGGTTCGAGAGACCCAGTACTTC CASSSYRVRETQYF
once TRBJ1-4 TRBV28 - TGTGCCAGCGGATCCGGGTCACTTAATGAAAAACTGTTTTTT CASGSGSLNEKLFF
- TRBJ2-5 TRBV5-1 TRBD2 TGCGCCAGCAGCTTGGGGGTAGCGGGAGGCCAGTACTTC CASSLGVAGGQYF
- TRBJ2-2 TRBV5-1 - TGCGCCAGCAGCTTGGTCCAGGGGACCACCGGGGAGCTGTTTTTT CASSLVQGTTGELFF
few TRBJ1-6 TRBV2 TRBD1 TGTGCCAGCAGACCGGACAGGGCGGGGAGGTCACCCCTCCACTTT CASRPDRAGRSPLHF
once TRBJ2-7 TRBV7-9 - TGTGCCAGCAGCTTGGGCGAGTCCTACGAGCAGTACTTC CASSLGESYEQYF
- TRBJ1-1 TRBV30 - TGTGCCTGGTCCGGCGGGCAGTCGACTGAAGCTTTCTTT CAWSGGQSTEAFF
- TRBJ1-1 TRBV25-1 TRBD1 TGTGCCAGCAGTGAAAGTCCCGGGACAGGGAACACTGAAGCTTTCTTT CASSESPGTGNTEAFF